This T cell receptor (beta chain) was retrieved from a study of blood T cell repertoires in COVID-19. For the study at large: The United States, Italy and Spain were the sources of the acute and convalescent COVID-19 samples. T cells, B-cell-depleted T cells, or PBMCs supplied cDNA or gDNA.

Per the authors' pipeline: Estimation of nucleated cell counts was performed using reference gene primer amplification. Clones were read by immunoSEQ multiplex PCR, and TCRdb kept only the in-frame ones, dropping some. The DNA was the basis for D and trimming; V, J and clone size are from that table. Of 200,000 to 250,000 clones in the sample, 75% to 85% are singletons; the top ten hold about 10%. The CDR3 is 11 residues long. Trimming pared 3 bases from V and 3 bases from J, leaving 3 bases between. Germline lookup yields CDR1 SGHRS and CDR2 YFSETQ. The material sequenced was peripheral blood. This rearrangement joins TRBV5-1 to TRBJ2-5; no clear D gene. This TCR derives from a man between 50 and 59 years old with active or convalescent COVID-19. CDR3 amino acids: CASSYKETQYF. The CDR3 bases are TGCGCCAGCAGCTATAAAGAGACCCAGTACTTC.